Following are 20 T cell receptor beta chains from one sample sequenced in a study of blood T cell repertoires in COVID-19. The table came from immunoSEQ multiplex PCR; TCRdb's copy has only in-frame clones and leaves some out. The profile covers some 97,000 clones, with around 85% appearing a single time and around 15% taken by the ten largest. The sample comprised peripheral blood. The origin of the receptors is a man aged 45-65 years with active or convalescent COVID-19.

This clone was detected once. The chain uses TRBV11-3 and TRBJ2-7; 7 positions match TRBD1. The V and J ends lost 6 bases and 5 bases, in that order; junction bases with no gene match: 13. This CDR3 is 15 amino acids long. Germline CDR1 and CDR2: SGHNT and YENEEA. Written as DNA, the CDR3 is TGTGCCAGCAGTCCACTCGGGTGGCAGGGGGACGAGCAGTACTTC. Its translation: CASSPLGWQGDEQYF.

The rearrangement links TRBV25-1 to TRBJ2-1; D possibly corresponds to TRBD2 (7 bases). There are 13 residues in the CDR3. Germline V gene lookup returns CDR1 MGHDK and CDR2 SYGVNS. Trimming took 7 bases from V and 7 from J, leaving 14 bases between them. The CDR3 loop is CASTEGGRNEQFF. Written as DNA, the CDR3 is TGTGCCAGCACCGAGGGGGGGAGGAATGAGCAGTTCTTC.

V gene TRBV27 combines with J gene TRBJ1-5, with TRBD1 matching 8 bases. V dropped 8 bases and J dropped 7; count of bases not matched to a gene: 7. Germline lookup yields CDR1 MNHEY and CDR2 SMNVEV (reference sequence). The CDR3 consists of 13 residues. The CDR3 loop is CASRQGTGQPQHF. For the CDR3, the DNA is TGTGCCAGCCGACAGGGGACGGGACAGCCCCAGCATTTT.

CDR3: CASSLIGGFESSYNSPLHF. The CDR3 DNA is TGTGCCAGCAGTCTTATTGGGGGGTTCGAGAGCTCCTATAATTCACCCCTCCACTTT. The chain joins TRBV6-6 to TRBJ1-6, with D tentatively TRBD1 (5 bases). This CDR3 has 19 amino acids. The V gene's germline CDR1 is MNHNY and CDR2 SVGAGI (reference sequence). Trimming pared 5 bases from V and 0 bases from J, leaving 20 bases between.

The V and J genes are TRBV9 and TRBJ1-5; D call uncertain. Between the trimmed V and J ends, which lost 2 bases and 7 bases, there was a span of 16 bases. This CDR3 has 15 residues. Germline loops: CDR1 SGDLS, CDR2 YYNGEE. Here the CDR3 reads CASSVGAGIRQPQHF. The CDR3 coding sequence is TGTGCCAGCAGCGTGGGTGCGGGAATAAGGCAGCCCCAGCATTTT.

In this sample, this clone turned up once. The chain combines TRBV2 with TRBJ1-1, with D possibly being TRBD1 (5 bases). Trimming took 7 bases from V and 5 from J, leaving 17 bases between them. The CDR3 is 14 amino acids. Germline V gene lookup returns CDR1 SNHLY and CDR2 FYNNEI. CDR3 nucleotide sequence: TGTGCCAGCACCACGGGCCAGGGCAGGACTGAAGCTTTCTTT. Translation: CASTTGQGRTEAFF. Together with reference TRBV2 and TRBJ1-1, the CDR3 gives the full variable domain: EPEVTQTPSHQVTQMGQEVILRCVPISNHLYFYWYRQILGQKVEFLVSFYNNEISEKSEIFDDQFSVERPDGSNFTLKIRSTKLEDSAMYFCASTTGQGRTEAFFGQGTRLTVV.

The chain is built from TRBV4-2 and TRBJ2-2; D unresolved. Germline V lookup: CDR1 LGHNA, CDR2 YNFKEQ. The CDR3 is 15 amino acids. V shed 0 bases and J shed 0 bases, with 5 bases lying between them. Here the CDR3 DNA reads TGTGCCAGCAGCCAAGACAGGACGAACACCGGGGAGCTGTTTTTT. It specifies CASSQDRTNTGELFF.

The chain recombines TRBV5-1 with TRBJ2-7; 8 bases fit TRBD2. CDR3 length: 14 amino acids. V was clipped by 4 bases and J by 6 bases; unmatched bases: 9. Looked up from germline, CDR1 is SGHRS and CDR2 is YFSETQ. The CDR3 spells CASSPSISGGEQYF. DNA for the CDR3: TGCGCCAGCAGCCCCTCCATAAGCGGGGGCGAGCAGTACTTC.

For the CDR3, the DNA is TGTGCCAGCAGCCCCACCCTTCCGACAGGGTTCGGAGAAAAACTGTTTTTT. Encoded protein: CASSPTLPTGFGEKLFF. The chain combines TRBV3-1 (or the pseudogene TRBV3-2) with TRBJ1-4, with 7 bases that match TRBD1. The CDR3 extends over 17 amino acids. CDR1 is LGHDT, CDR2 YNNKEL, per germline (reference sequence). V lost 4 bases and J lost 8; bases outside the gene matches: 16.

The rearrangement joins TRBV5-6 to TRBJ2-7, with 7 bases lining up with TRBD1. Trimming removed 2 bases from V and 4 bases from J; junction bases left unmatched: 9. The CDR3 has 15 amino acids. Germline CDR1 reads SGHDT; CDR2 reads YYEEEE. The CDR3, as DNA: TGTGCCAGCAGCTTCTTCGGGACAGCCTTGTACGAGCAGTACTTC. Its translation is CASSFFGTALYEQYF.

The CDR3 here is CASTLLGGRADTQYF. In DNA form, the CDR3 reads TGTGCCAGTACCCTCCTGGGGGGACGGGCAGATACGCAGTATTTT. The J gene is TRBJ2-3, the V gene TRBV19; the D gene is possibly TRBD2 (6 bases). CDR3 size: 15 residues. V dropped 7 bases and J dropped 4 bases, with 18 bases sitting between them. CDR1 and CDR2 (germline): LNHDA, SQIVND (reference sequence).

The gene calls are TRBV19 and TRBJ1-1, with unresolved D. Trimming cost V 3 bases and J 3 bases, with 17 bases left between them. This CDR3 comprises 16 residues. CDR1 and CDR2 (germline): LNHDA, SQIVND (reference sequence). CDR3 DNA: TGTGCCAGTAGTATCGGAGGAGGACGGACGGACACTGAAGCTTTCTTT. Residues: CASSIGGGRTDTEAFF.

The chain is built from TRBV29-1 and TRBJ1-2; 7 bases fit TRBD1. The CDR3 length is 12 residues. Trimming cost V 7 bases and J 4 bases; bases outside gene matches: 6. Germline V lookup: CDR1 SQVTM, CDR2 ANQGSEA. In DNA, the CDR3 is TGCAGCGCCACGACAGGGAGCTATGGCTACACCTTC. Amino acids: CSATTGSYGYTF.

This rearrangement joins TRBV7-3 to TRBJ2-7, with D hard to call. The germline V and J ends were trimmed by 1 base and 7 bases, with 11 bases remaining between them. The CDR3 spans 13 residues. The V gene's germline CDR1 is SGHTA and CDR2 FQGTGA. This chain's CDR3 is CASSLNTLEEQYF. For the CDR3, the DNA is TGTGCCAGCAGCTTAAACACCCTGGAGGAGCAGTACTTC.

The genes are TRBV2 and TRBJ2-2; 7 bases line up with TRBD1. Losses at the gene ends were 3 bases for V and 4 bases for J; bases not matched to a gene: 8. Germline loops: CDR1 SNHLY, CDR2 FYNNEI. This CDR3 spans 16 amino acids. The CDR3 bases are TGTGCCAGCAGTGACGTTCGCGACAGGGTCACCGGGGAGCTGTTTTTT. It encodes CASSDVRDRVTGELFF. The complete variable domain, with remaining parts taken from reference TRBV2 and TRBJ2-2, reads EPEVTQTPSHQVTQMGQEVILRCVPISNHLYFYWYRQILGQKVEFLVSFYNNEISEKSEIFDDQFSVERPDGSNFTLKIRSTKLEDSAMYFCASSDVRDRVTGELFFGEGSRLTVL.

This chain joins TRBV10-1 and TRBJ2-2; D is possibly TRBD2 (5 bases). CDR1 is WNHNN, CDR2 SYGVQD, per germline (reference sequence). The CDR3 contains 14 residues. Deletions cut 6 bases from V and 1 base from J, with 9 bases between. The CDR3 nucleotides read TGCGCCAGCAGGACGGACTGGAACACCGGGGAGCTGTTTTTT. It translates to CASRTDWNTGELFF.

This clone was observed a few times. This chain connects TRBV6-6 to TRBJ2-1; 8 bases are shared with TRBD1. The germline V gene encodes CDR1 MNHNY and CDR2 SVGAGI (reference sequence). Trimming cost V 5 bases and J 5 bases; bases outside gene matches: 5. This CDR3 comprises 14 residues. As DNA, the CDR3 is TGTGCCAGCAGTCTCTCGGGACAGGACAATGAGCAGTTCTTC. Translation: CASSLSGQDNEQFF.

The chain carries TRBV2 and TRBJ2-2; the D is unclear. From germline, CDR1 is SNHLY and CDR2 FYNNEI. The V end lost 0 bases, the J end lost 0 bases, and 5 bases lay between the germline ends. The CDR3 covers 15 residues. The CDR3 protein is CASSEASPNTGELFF. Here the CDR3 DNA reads TGTGCCAGCAGTGAAGCCTCCCCGAACACCGGGGAGCTGTTTTTT.

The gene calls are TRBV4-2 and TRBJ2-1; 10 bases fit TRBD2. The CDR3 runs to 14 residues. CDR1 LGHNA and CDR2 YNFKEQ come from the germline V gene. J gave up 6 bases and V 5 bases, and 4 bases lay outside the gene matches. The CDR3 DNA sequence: TGTGCCAGCAGCGGCCTAGCGGGAGTCAATGAGCAGTTCTTC. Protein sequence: CASSGLAGVNEQFF.

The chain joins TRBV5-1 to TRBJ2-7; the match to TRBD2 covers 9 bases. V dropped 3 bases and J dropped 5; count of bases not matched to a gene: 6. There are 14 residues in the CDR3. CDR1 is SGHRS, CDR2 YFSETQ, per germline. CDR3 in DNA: TGCGCCAGCAGCTCGGCGGTAGCGGGAGACGAGCAGTACTTC. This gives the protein CASSSAVAGDEQYF.